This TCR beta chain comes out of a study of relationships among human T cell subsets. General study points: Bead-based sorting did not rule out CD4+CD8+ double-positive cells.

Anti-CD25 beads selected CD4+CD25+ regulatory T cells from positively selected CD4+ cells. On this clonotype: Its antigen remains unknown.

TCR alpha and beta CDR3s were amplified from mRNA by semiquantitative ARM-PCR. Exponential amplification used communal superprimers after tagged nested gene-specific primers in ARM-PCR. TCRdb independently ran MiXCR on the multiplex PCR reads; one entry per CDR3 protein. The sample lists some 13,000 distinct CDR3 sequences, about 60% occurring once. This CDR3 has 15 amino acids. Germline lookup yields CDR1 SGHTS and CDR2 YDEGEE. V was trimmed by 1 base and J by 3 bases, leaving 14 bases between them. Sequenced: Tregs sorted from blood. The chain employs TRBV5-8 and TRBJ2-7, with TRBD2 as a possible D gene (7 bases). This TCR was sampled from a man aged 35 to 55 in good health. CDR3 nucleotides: TGTGCCAGCAGCTTGTCGCGGGGGCAGGTCTACGAGCAGTACTTC. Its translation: CASSLSRGQVYEQYF.